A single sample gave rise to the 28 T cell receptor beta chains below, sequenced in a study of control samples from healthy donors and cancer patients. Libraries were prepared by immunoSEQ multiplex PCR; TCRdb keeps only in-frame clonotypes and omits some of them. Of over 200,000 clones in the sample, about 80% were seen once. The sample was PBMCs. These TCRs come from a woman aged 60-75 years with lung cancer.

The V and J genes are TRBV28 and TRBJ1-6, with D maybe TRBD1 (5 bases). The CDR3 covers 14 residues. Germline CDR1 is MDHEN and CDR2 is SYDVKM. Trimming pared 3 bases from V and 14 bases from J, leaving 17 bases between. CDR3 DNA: TGTGCCAGCAGTTTTGGGGGTCTATTAAGAACCCTCCACTTT. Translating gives CASSFGGLLRTLHF.

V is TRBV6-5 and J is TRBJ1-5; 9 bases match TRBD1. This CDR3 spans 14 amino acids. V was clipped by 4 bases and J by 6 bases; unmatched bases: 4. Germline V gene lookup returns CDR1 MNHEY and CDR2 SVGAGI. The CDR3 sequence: CASSSGQGTQPQHF. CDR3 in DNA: TGTGCCAGCAGTTCGGGACAGGGAACTCAGCCCCAGCATTTT.

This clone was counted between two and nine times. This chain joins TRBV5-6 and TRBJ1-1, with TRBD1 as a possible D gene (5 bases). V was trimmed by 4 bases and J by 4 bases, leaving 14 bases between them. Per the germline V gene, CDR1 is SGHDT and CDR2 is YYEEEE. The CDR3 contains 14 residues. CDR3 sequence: CASSRRGALTEAFF. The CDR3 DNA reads TGTGCCAGCAGCCGAAGAGGGGCTCTCACTGAAGCTTTCTTT.

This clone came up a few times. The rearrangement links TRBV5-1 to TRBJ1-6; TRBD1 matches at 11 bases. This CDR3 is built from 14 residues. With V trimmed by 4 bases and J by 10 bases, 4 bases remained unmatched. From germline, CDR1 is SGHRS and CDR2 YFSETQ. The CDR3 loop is CASSLGTGGSPLHF. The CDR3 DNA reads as TGCGCCAGCAGCCTAGGGACAGGGGGATCACCCCTCCACTTT.

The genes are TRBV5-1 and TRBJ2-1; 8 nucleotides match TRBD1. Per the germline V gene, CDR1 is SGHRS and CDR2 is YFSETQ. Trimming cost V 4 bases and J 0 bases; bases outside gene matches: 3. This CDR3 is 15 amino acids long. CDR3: CASSTGQDSYNEQFF. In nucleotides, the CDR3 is TGCGCCAGCAGCACGGGACAGGACTCCTACAATGAGCAGTTCTTC.

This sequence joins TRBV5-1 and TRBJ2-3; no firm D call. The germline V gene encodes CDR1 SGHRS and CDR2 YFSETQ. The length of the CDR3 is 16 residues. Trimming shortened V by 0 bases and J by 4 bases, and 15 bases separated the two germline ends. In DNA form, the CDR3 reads TGCGCCAGCAGCTTGGGAACCCTACAAACGGCAGATACGCAGTATTTT. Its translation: CASSLGTLQTADTQYF.

CDR3 residues: CASSLQGRYTGELFF. In DNA form, the CDR3 reads TGTGCCAGCAGCTTACAGGGGAGGTACACCGGGGAGCTGTTTTTT. The chain employs TRBV11-2 and TRBJ2-2, with D tentatively TRBD1 or TRBD2 (6 bases each). CDR1 and CDR2 from the germline V gene are SGHAT and FQNNGV. This CDR3 spans 15 amino acids. With 2 bases removed from V and 3 bases from J, the gap between germline ends came to 10 bases. Using reference TRBV11-2 and TRBJ2-2 for the parts outside the CDR3, the full variable domain is EAGVAQSPRYKIIEKRQSVAFWCNPISGHATLYWYQQILGQGPKLLIQFQNNGVVDDSQLPKDRFSAERLKGVDSTLKIQPAKLEDSAVYLCASSLQGRYTGELFFGEGSRLTVL.

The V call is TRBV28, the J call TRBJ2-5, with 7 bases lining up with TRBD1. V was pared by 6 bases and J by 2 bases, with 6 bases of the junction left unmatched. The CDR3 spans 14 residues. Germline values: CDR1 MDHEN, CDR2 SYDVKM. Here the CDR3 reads CASSKDRVQETQYF. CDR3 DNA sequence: TGTGCCAGCAGCAAAGACAGGGTGCAAGAGACCCAGTACTTC.

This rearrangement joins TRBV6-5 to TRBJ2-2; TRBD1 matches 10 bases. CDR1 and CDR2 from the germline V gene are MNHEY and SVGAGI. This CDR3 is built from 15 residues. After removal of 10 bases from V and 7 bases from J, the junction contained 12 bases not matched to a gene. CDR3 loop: CATEDGGQGHGELFF. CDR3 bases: TGTGCCACGGAAGACGGGGGACAGGGGCACGGGGAGCTGTTTTTT.

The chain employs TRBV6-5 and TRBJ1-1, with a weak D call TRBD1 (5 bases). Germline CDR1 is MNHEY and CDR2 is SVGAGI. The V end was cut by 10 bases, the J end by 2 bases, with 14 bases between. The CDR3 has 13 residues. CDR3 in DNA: TGTGCCACCAGGACAATCCTAAACACTGAAGCTTTCTTT. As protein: CATRTILNTEAFF.

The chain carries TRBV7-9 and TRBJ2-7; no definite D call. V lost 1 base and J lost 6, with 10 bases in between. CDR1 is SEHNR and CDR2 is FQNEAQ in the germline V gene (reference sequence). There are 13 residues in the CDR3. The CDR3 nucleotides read TGTGCCAGCAGCTTAGAGGACGGCGGCGAGCAGTACTTC. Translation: CASSLEDGGEQYF.

CDR3 protein: CASSQGLAGSSYEQYF. The CDR3 DNA follows: TGCGCCAGCAGTCAAGGACTAGCGGGGAGCTCCTACGAGCAGTACTTC. This chain joins TRBV5-1 and TRBJ2-7; 12 bases are a match to TRBD2. This CDR3 spans 16 amino acids. Germline lookup yields CDR1 SGHRS and CDR2 YFSETQ. Germline trimming cut 5 bases from V and 0 bases from J; bases unmatched to any gene: 6.

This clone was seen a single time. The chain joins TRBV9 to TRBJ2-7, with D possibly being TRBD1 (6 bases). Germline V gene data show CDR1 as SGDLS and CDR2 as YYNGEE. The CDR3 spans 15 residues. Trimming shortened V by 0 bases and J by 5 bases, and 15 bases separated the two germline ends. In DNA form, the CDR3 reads TGTGCCAGCAGCGTAGCCCCGGACAGTATAAACGAGCAGTACTTC. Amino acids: CASSVAPDSINEQYF.

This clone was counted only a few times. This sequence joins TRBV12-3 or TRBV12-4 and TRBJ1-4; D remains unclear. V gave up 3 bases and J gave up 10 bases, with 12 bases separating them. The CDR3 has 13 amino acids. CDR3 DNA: TGTGCCAGCAGTTTTTTGGCCGGAGGAAAACTGTTTTTT. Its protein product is CASSFLAGGKLFF.

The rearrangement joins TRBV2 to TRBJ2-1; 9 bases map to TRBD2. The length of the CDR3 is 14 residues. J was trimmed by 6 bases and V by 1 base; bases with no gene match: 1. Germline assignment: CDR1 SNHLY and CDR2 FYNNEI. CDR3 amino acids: CASSEGRGGNEQFF. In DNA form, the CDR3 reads TGTGCCAGCAGTGAAGGGCGGGGGGGCAATGAGCAGTTCTTC.

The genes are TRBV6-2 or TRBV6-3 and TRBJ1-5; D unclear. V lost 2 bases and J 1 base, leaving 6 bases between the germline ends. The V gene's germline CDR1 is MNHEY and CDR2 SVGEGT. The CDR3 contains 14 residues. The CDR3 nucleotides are TGTGCCAGCAGTTACGGGCGGAGCAATCAGCCCCAGCATTTT. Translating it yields CASSYGRSNQPQHF.

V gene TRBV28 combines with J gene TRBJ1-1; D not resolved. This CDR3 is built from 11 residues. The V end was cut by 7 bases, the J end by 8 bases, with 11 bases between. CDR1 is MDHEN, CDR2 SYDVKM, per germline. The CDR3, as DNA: TGTGCCAGCATTCTACACCGAGAAGCTTTCTTT. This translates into CASILHREAFF.

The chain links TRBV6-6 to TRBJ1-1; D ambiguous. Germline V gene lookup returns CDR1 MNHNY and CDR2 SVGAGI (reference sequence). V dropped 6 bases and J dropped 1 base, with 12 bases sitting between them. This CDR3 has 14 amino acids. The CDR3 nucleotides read TGTGCCAGCAGCCCCGGACTTCCGAACACTGAAGCTTTCTTT. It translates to CASSPGLPNTEAFF.

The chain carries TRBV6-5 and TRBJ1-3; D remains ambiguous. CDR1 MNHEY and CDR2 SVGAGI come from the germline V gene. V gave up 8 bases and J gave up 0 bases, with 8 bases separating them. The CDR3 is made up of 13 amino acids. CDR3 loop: CASGLSSGNTIYF. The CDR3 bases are TGTGCCAGCGGGTTAAGCTCTGGAAACACCATATATTTT.

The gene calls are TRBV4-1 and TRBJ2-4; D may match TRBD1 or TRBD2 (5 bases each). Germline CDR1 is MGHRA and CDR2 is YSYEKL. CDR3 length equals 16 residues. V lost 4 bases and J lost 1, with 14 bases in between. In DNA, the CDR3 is TGCGCCAGCAGCCGAGAGGGGCGTAACGCCAAAAACATTCAGTACTTC. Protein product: CASSREGRNAKNIQYF.

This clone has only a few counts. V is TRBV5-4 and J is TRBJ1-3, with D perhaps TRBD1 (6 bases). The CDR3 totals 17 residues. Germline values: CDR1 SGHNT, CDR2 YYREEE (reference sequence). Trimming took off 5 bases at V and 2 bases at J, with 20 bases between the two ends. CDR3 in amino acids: CASSPGRGAYTGNTIYF. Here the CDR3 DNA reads TGTGCCAGCAGTCCTGGCCGGGGGGCCTATACTGGAAACACCATATATTTT.

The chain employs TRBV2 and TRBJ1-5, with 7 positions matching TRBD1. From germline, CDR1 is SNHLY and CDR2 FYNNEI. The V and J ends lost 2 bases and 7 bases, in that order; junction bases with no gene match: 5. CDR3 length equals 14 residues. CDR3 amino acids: CASSEQGGGQPQHF. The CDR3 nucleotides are TGTGCCAGCAGTGAACAGGGGGGGGGCCAGCCCCAGCATTTT.

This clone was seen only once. Here the CDR3 DNA reads TGTGCCAGCAGCGTTCAAGGGAGGTCGGAGACCCAGTACTTC. This translates into CASSVQGRSETQYF. The chain uses TRBV2 and TRBJ2-5, with D maybe TRBD2 (6 bases). The germline V gene encodes CDR1 SNHLY and CDR2 FYNNEI. The CDR3 has 14 residues. Trimming cost V 6 bases and J 5 bases, with 16 bases left between them.

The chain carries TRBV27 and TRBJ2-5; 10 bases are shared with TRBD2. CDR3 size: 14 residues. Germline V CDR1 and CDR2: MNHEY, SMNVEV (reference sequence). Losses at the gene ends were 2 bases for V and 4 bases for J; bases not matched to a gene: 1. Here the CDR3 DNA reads TGTGCCAGCAGTTTAGTAGCGGGAGGAGAGACCCAGTACTTC. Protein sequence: CASSLVAGGETQYF.

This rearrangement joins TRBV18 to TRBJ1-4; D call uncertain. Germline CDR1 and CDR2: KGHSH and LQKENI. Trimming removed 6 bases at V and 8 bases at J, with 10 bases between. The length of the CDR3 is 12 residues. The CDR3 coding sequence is TGTGCCAGCTCCCCCCGGGAAGAAAAACTGTTTTTT. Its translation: CASSPREEKLFF.

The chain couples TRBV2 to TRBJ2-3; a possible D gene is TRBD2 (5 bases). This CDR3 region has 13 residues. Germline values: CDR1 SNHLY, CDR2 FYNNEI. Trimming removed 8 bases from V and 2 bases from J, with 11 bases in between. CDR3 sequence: CASGMRDTDTQYF. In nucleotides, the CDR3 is TGTGCCAGCGGGATGAGGGACACAGATACGCAGTATTTT.

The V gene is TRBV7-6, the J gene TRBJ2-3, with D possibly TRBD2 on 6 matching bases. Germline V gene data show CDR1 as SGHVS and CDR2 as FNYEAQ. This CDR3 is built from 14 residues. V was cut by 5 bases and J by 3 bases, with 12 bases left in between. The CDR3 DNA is TGTGCCAGCAGCCCCGGGACTGGGACAGATACGCAGTATTTT. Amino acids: CASSPGTGTDTQYF.

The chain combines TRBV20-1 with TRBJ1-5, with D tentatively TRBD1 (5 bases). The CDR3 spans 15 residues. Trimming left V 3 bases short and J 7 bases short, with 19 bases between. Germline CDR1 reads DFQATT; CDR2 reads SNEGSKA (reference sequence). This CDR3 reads CSASPDRPPGQPQHF. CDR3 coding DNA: TGCAGTGCTAGTCCCGACAGACCTCCTGGACAGCCCCAGCATTTT.